These 27 T cell receptor beta chains share one sample of origin, sequenced in a study of T cell clones after liver transplantation. Profiling relied on immunoSEQ multiplex PCR, and the TCRdb table lists in-frame clones only, not all of them. The data hold approximately 18,000 clones, with around 82% observed a single time. The sequencing here drew on CD8+ T cells from blood, taken about 50 months after liver transplant. The receptor set was obtained from a human patient who received a liver transplant. Some T cells may be the graft donor's.

V is TRBV5-5 and J is TRBJ2-7; 8 nucleotides line up with TRBD1. Germline V CDR1 and CDR2: SGHKS, YYEKEE (reference sequence). V lost 0 bases and J lost 4; bases outside the gene matches: 6. The length of the CDR3 is 15 residues. The CDR3 loop reads CASSLVQDREYEQYF. The CDR3 region has the DNA TGTGCCAGCAGCTTGGTCCAGGACAGGGAGTACGAGCAGTACTTC.

The CDR3 loop reads CASSWTSDRTDTQYF. The CDR3 region has the DNA TGTGCCAGTAGCTGGACTAGCGACCGCACAGATACGCAGTATTTT. The V call is TRBV19, the J call TRBJ2-3, with 9 bases aligning to TRBD2. The CDR3 has 15 residues. V gave up 6 bases and J gave up 1 base; unmatched junction bases: 5. Germline CDR1 LNHDA, CDR2 SQIVND (reference sequence).

The chain recombines TRBV9 with TRBJ1-5; no clear D. This CDR3 region has 13 residues. Deletions cut 3 bases from V and 0 bases from J, with 4 bases between. Per germline, CDR1 SGDLS and CDR2 YYNGEE. CDR3 in amino acids: CASSETSNQPQHF. The CDR3 nucleotides are TGTGCCAGCAGCGAGACTAGCAATCAGCCCCAGCATTTT.

The chain has TRBV5-6 and TRBJ1-3; the D gene is possibly TRBD1 (5 bases). The CDR3 is 15 amino acids. V was trimmed by 0 bases and J by 0 bases, leaving 7 bases between them. Germline CDR1 SGHDT, CDR2 YYEEEE. The CDR3 coding sequence is TGTGCCAGCAGCTTGGGACAGTCCTCTGGAAACACCATATATTTT. It codes for CASSLGQSSGNTIYF.

The chain joins TRBV2 to TRBJ2-4; D is unresolved. Trimming pared 2 bases from V and 7 bases from J, leaving 15 bases between. CDR1 is SNHLY and CDR2 is FYNNEI in the germline V gene. The CDR3 contains 15 residues. CDR3 loop: CASSELGSSFNIQYF. The DNA for the CDR3 is TGTGCCAGCAGTGAATTGGGTTCGTCCTTCAACATTCAGTACTTC.

This clone appeared a few times. V gene TRBV6-5 combines with J gene TRBJ2-1, with D possibly being TRBD1 (5 bases). The germline V gene has CDR1 MNHEY and CDR2 SVGAGI. This CDR3 contains 15 residues. V was trimmed by 0 bases and J by 4 bases, leaving 10 bases between them. CDR3 residues: CASSYSSDKYNEQFF. The CDR3 DNA reads TGTGCCAGCAGTTACTCGTCGGACAAGTACAATGAGCAGTTCTTC.

CDR3 region: CASSLAVITDTQYF. CDR3 DNA sequence: TGTGCCAGCAGTTTAGCGGTAATCACAGATACGCAGTATTTT. The chain is built from TRBV28 and TRBJ2-3; no clear D gene. CDR1 is MDHEN and CDR2 is SYDVKM in the germline V gene. V lost 2 bases, J lost 2 bases, and 8 bases lay in between. The CDR3 is made up of 14 amino acids.

DNA of the CDR3: TGTGCCAGCAGTTACGGGGGGAGTCAGCCCCAGCATTTT. As protein: CASSYGGSQPQHF. The chain recombines TRBV6-5 with TRBJ1-5; TRBD1 is a possible D gene (5 bases). This CDR3 has 13 residues. The V gene's germline CDR1 is MNHEY and CDR2 SVGAGI. V was trimmed by 2 bases and J by 6 bases, leaving 8 bases between them.

This clone was seen a handful of times. V and J are TRBV14 and TRBJ2-5; the match to TRBD1 covers 9 bases. With V trimmed by 0 bases and J by 0 bases, 5 bases remained unmatched. This CDR3 region has 17 residues. Germline-derived CDR1 and CDR2 are SGHDN and FVKESK. In DNA form, the CDR3 reads TGTGCCAGCAGCCAAGATTGGACAGGGGAGGACCAAGAGACCCAGTACTTC. Residues: CASSQDWTGEDQETQYF.

By share, this clone ranks as medium-sized. This chain links TRBV27 with TRBJ2-1; 10 positions agree with TRBD2. J gave up 0 bases and V 3 bases, and 2 bases lay outside the gene matches. Per the germline V gene, CDR1 is MNHEY and CDR2 is SMNVEV (reference sequence). The CDR3 consists of 16 residues. CDR3 amino acids: CASSLASGSSYNEQFF. CDR3 DNA sequence: TGTGCCAGCAGTTTGGCTAGCGGGAGCTCCTACAATGAGCAGTTCTTC.

V gene TRBV19 combines with J gene TRBJ2-7; no clear D. The CDR3 runs 12 residues. Germline CDR1 is LNHDA and CDR2 is SQIVND (reference sequence). V gave up 5 bases and J gave up 2 bases, with 7 bases separating them. The CDR3 sequence is CASSRAAYEQYF. DNA of the CDR3: TGTGCCAGTAGTCGGGCGGCCTACGAGCAGTACTTC.

This chain connects TRBV21-1 to TRBJ2-1; the table's D call of TRBD2 was not tested on the DNA. TRBV21-1 is shown as a pseudogene. This CDR3 region has 17 residues. The CDR3 reads CASSKPISAGGYNEQFF. The DNA for the CDR3 is TGTGCCAGCAGCAAACCTATCTCGGCGGGAGGTTACAATGAGCAGTTCTTC.

The chain joins TRBV5-1 to TRBJ2-3; TRBD2 matches at 7 bases. The CDR3 consists of 14 residues. The V segment lost 0 bases and the J segment 4 bases; nucleotides outside the gene matches: 2. Germline loops: CDR1 SGHRS, CDR2 YFSETQ. CDR3 sequence (DNA): TGCGCCAGCAGCTTGGGACTAGCAGCAGATACGCAGTATTTT. Amino acid sequence: CASSLGLAADTQYF.

The gene calls are TRBV27 and TRBJ2-7, with D perhaps matching TRBD2 (6 bases). CDR3 length: 13 residues. V lost 6 bases, J lost 3 bases, and 12 bases lay in between. CDR1 and CDR2 (germline): MNHEY, SMNVEV (reference sequence). CDR3 sequence: CASSPRGLYEQYF. The CDR3 DNA reads as TGTGCCAGCAGCCCAAGGGGACTCTACGAGCAGTACTTC.

V is TRBV7-9 and J is TRBJ2-1; D remains ambiguous. Between the trimmed V and J ends, which lost 3 bases and 5 bases, there was a span of 5 bases. Germline loops: CDR1 SEHNR, CDR2 FQNEAQ (reference sequence). The length of the CDR3 is 12 residues. Here the CDR3 reads CASSLEHNEQFF. The CDR3 coding sequence is TGTGCCAGCAGCTTGGAACACAATGAGCAGTTCTTC.

This clone was detected a few times. This sequence joins TRBV29-1 and TRBJ2-2, with D possibly TRBD1 on 5 matching bases. V was trimmed by 3 bases and J by 7 bases, leaving 12 bases between them. There are 13 residues in the CDR3. Per the germline V gene, CDR1 is SQVTM and CDR2 is ANQGSEA. The CDR3 spells CSVEAGLGGELFF. The DNA for the CDR3 is TGCAGCGTTGAGGCAGGGCTGGGCGGGGAGCTGTTTTTT.

The V and J genes are TRBV11-1 and TRBJ1-2; the D is unclear. This CDR3 contains 16 residues. The V gene lost 5 bases and the J gene lost 10 bases, with 26 bases spanning the gap. The germline V gene has CDR1 SGHAT and CDR2 FQDESV (reference sequence). CDR3 DNA sequence: TGTGCCAGCAGCGTGGGCTTCGGACGGGCTCCAACCAACTACACCTTC. It yields the protein CASSVGFGRAPTNYTF. Combining the CDR3 with reference TRBV11-1 and TRBJ1-2 gives the whole variable domain EAEVAQSPRYKITEKSQAVAFWCDPISGHATLYWYRQILGQGPELLVQFQDESVVDDSQLPKDRFSAERLKGVDSTLKIQPAELGDSAMYLCASSVGFGRAPTNYTFGSGTRLTVV.

The V and J genes are TRBV6-5 and TRBJ2-2; weak D call: TRBD1 (5 bases). V was trimmed by 1 base and J by 2 bases, leaving 8 bases between them. The germline gives CDR1 MNHEY, CDR2 SVGAGI. The CDR3 has 15 residues. CDR3: CASSYYRTNTGELFF. In DNA form, the CDR3 reads TGTGCCAGCAGTTACTACCGGACAAACACCGGGGAGCTGTTTTTT.

This clone was picked up a small number of times. The chain joins TRBV29-1 to TRBJ2-1, with 7 bases aligning to TRBD2. CDR3 length: 16 amino acids. Germline V gene sequence: CDR1 SQVTM, CDR2 ANQGSEA. The V and J ends lost 0 bases and 8 bases, in that order; junction bases with no gene match: 13. Here the CDR3 reads CSVEEVGGTAGDEQFF. For the CDR3, the DNA is TGCAGCGTTGAAGAGGTCGGCGGGACGGCGGGGGATGAGCAGTTCTTC.

The genes are TRBV4-2 and TRBJ2-5; 7 bases match TRBD2. This CDR3 spans 16 amino acids. In germline, CDR1 is LGHNA, CDR2 YNFKEQ. The trim removed 3 bases at V and 7 bases at J, leaving 14 bases unmatched. In DNA form, the CDR3 reads TGTGCCAGCAGCCAGAGGGAGGGCCGTCTTTCGAGGACCCAGTACTTC. Translation gives CASSQREGRLSRTQYF.

This clone occurred a few times. V is TRBV29-1 and J is TRBJ2-1; 8 nucleotides line up with TRBD2. CDR1 and CDR2 (germline): SQVTM, ANQGSEA. The CDR3 sequence is 16 residues long. J gave up 10 bases and V 1 base, and 15 bases lay outside the gene matches. The CDR3 loop reads CSVEGDSGRAHEEQFF. In nucleotides, the CDR3 is TGCAGCGTTGAAGGTGATTCCGGGAGGGCCCATGAGGAGCAGTTCTTC.

The V and J genes are TRBV19 and TRBJ1-3; D remains unclear. Germline CDR1 is LNHDA and CDR2 is SQIVND (reference sequence). The CDR3 totals 14 residues. Trimming left V 1 base short and J 1 base short, with 5 bases between. Written as DNA, the CDR3 is TGTGCCAGTAGTATAGTGGTGTCTGGAAACACCATATATTTT. Translation gives CASSIVVSGNTIYF.

The chain is built from TRBV9 and TRBJ2-7; D is unclear. The CDR3 spans 13 residues. Germline CDR1 SGDLS, CDR2 YYNGEE. V lost 0 bases, J lost 0 bases, and 4 bases lay in between. DNA for the CDR3: TGTGCCAGCAGCGTAGACATCTCCTACGAGCAGTACTTC. Translated: CASSVDISYEQYF. Based on the CDR3 plus reference TRBV9 and TRBJ2-7, the full variable domain is DSGVTQTPKHLITATGQRVTLRCSPRSGDLSVYWYQQSLDQGLQFLIQYYNGEERAKGNILERFSAQQFPDLHSELNLSSLELGDSALYFCASSVDISYEQYFGPGTRLTVT.

This chain uses TRBV5-4 with TRBJ2-5, with 10 bases that match TRBD2. Trimming at V came to 4 bases and at J to 4 bases, leaving 7 bases not matched to a gene. This CDR3 has 15 residues. Germline CDR1 and CDR2: SGHNT and YYREEE (reference sequence). For the CDR3, the DNA is TGTGCCAGCAGCCCGATTGCTAGCGGGGGAGAGACCCAGTACTTC. Encoded protein: CASSPIASGGETQYF.

This clone was found a few times. This rearrangement joins TRBV5-1 to TRBJ2-2; D is unclear. Germline V gene lookup returns CDR1 SGHRS and CDR2 YFSETQ. V was pared by 4 bases and J by 3 bases, with 4 bases between. The CDR3 loop spans 12 amino acids. The CDR3 spells CASSEDTGELFF. As DNA, the CDR3 is TGCGCCAGCAGCGAAGACACCGGGGAGCTGTTTTTT. Complete variable domain (other parts from reference TRBV5-1 and TRBJ2-2): KAGVTQTPRYLIKTRGQQVTLSCSPISGHRSVSWYQQTPGQGLQFLFEYFSETQRNKGNFPGRFSGRQFSNSRSEMNVSTLELGDSALYLCASSEDTGELFFGEGSRLTVL.

The chain recombines TRBV4-2 with TRBJ2-7, with TRBD2 as a possible D gene (6 bases). Trimming left V 0 bases short and J 2 bases short, with 17 bases between. CDR1 and CDR2 from the germline V gene are LGHNA and YNFKEQ. CDR3 size: 17 residues. CDR3 DNA sequence: TGTGCCAGCAGCCAAGATCCGGCCCCGGGGGAGGCCTACGAGCAGTACTTC. It yields the protein CASSQDPAPGEAYEQYF.

The chain employs TRBV4-3 and TRBJ1-2; TRBD1 aligns across 8 bases. This CDR3 comprises 15 residues. Germline CDR1 is LGHNA and CDR2 is YSLEER. Trimming at V came to 1 base and at J to 7 bases, leaving 8 bases not matched to a gene. The CDR3: CASSQGRTGGPGYTF. For the CDR3, the DNA is TGCGCCAGCAGCCAAGGTCGAACAGGGGGTCCTGGCTACACCTTC.